These 25 T cell receptor beta chains originate from one sample sequenced in a study of molecular identifiers for immune sequencing clone quantification. TCRdb processed the PCR reads anew with MiXCR; each CDR3 protein has one entry. The sample lists under 650,000 distinct CDR3 sequences; less than 20% were seen once. Sequencing input: naive CD8+ T cells from blood, with Jurkat cell RNA spiked in. The subset: FACS-sorted CD8+CD4-CCR7+CD45RA+ naive T cells. These receptor sequences come from a human donor in good health. Some libraries in this study had Jurkat cell RNA spiked in.

The V call is TRBV7-9, the J call TRBJ2-1, with D possibly TRBD2 on 6 matching bases. Germline V gene sequence: CDR1 SEHNR, CDR2 FQNEAQ (reference sequence). There are 16 residues in the CDR3. The V end was cut by 2 bases, the J end by 5 bases, with 16 bases between. CDR3 sequence: CASSLLLSSENNEQFF. Written as DNA, the CDR3 is TGTGCCAGCAGCTTATTATTATCTAGCGAGAACAATGAGCAGTTCTTC.

This clonotype was observed at least ten times. V gene TRBV6-5 combines with J gene TRBJ1-2; weak D call: TRBD1 (6 bases). Germline loops: CDR1 MNHEY, CDR2 SVGAGI. The CDR3 totals 13 residues. The V end lost 5 bases, the J end lost 7 bases, and 14 bases lay between the germline ends. The CDR3 sequence: CASSTGLDPGYTF. The CDR3 DNA is TGTGCCAGCAGTACAGGGTTGGACCCTGGCTACACCTTC.

The gene calls are TRBV10-3 and TRBJ2-1; possible D gene TRBD1, 6 bases. Looked up from germline, CDR1 is ENHRY and CDR2 is SYGVKD. The germline V and J ends were trimmed by 0 bases and 7 bases, with 16 bases remaining between them. The CDR3 consists of 16 residues. The CDR3: CAISESQGSVWNEQFF. The CDR3 DNA sequence: TGTGCCATCAGTGAGTCGCAGGGGTCGGTGTGGAATGAGCAGTTCTTC.

This clonotype was counted at least ten times. The V gene is TRBV4-1, the J gene TRBJ2-7; 10 bases are a match to TRBD2. From germline, CDR1 is MGHRA and CDR2 YSYEKL. The CDR3 consists of 16 residues. V lost 3 bases, J lost 2 bases, and 7 bases stayed unmatched. CDR3 bases: TGCGCCAGCAGCCAGTCCACTAGCGGGGCTACCTACGAGCAGTACTTC. This codes for CASSQSTSGATYEQYF.

In the case of this clonotype: This may stem from a read error, because a much larger clone lies one nucleotide away. It is likely a read error, because the conserved phenylalanine at the end of the CDR3 is missing. The chain recombines TRBV7-6 with TRBJ1-1, with D possibly matching TRBD1 (6 bases). V lost 5 bases and J 1 base, leaving 11 bases between the germline ends. CDR1 is SGHVS and CDR2 is FNYEAQ in the germline V gene. This CDR3 is 14 amino acids long. In nucleotides, the CDR3 is TGTGCCAGCAGCCCAGGGACAAAGAACACTGAAGCTTTCTCT. Protein sequence: CASSPGTKNTEAFS.

Only a few counts were recorded for this clonotype. V and J are TRBV28 and TRBJ2-3; 14 positions match TRBD2. Looked up from germline, CDR1 is MDHEN and CDR2 is SYDVKM. The junction had 5 bases not matched to a gene; V was cut back by 5 bases and J by 1 base. This CDR3 contains 17 residues. CDR3 in amino acids: CASSEGLAGVGTDTQYF. The DNA for the CDR3 is TGTGCCAGCAGTGAGGGACTAGCGGGAGTCGGCACAGATACGCAGTATTTT.

This clonotype was detected ten times or more. The V call is TRBV9, the J call TRBJ2-7; D call uncertain. CDR3 length equals 14 residues. V was clipped by 3 bases and J by 3 bases, with 13 bases between them. CDR1 SGDLS and CDR2 YYNGEE come from the germline V gene. This CDR3 reads CASSAGGRSYEQYF. The DNA for the CDR3 is TGTGCCAGCAGCGCAGGCGGCAGGAGCTACGAGCAGTACTTC.

In its sample, this clonotype was seen many times. The rearrangement links TRBV6-6 to TRBJ2-7, with D perhaps assigned TRBD1 or TRBD2 (6 bases each). The V gene lost 6 bases and the J gene lost 2 bases, with 17 bases spanning the gap. The CDR3 covers 15 residues. Germline V gene sequence: CDR1 MNHNY, CDR2 SVGAGI (reference sequence). This CDR3 is CASSPRRGEPYEQYF. As DNA, the CDR3 is TGTGCCAGCAGCCCCCGGAGGGGGGAACCCTACGAGCAGTACTTC.

A note on this clonotype: At one end, the junction sequence differs from germline, possibly due to a read error. The chain is built from TRBV10-3 and TRBJ1-5, with TRBD1 as a possible D gene (6 bases). CDR3 length equals 17 residues. Germline CDR1 and CDR2: ENHRY and SYGVKD. The CDR3 reads CAISESGDTHSDQPRHF. CDR3 DNA sequence: TGTGCCATCAGTGAGTCCGGGGACACCCACAGCGATCAGCCCCGGCATTTT.

This clonotype was counted ten times or more. The chain joins TRBV19 to TRBJ2-6; tentative D call: TRBD2 (5 bases). CDR1 is LNHDA and CDR2 is SQIVND in the germline V gene (reference sequence). Trimming shortened V by 5 bases and J by 1 base, and 12 bases separated the two germline ends. The length of the CDR3 is 16 residues. CDR3 region: CASSPGWRSGANVLTF. The CDR3 DNA is TGTGCCAGTAGTCCCGGTTGGAGGTCTGGGGCCAACGTCCTGACTTTC.

This clonotype was detected many times. V usage is TRBV7-9 and J usage is TRBJ2-7; 8 bases align to TRBD2. J gave up 2 bases and V 7 bases, and 4 bases lay outside the gene matches. The CDR3 spans 13 residues. Germline loops: CDR1 SEHNR, CDR2 FQNEAQ (reference sequence). CDR3 in DNA: TGTGCCAGCATCATAGCGGGGACCTACGAGCAGTACTTC. This sequence encodes CASIIAGTYEQYF.

A word on this clonotype: It may be a read error: a sequence one base away is much more abundant. The chain employs TRBV13 and TRBJ1-1; TRBD1 is a possible D gene (6 bases). The germline V gene has CDR1 PRHDT and CDR2 FYEKMQ (reference sequence). CDR3 length: 15 residues. Trimming removed 2 bases from V and 4 bases from J, with 14 bases in between. The CDR3 DNA sequence: TGTGCCAGCAGCTTAACAAATGACAGGAGCACTGAAGCTTTCTTT. This sequence encodes CASSLTNDRSTEAFF. The variable domain in full, with the rest retrieved from reference TRBV13 and TRBJ1-1, is AAGVIQSPRHLIKEKRETATLKCYPIPRHDTVYWYQQGPGQDPQFLISFYEKMQSDKGSIPDRFSAQQFSDYHSELNMSSLELGDSALYFCASSLTNDRSTEAFFGQGTRLTVV.

This clonotype has ten or more counts. This sequence joins TRBV6-2 or TRBV6-3 and TRBJ2-3; 8 positions agree with TRBD2. From germline, CDR1 is MNHEY and CDR2 SVGEGT. This CDR3 spans 13 amino acids. V lost 7 bases, J lost 4 bases, and 4 bases stayed unmatched. CDR3 loop: CASTLAGPDTQYF. CDR3 coding DNA: TGTGCCAGCACCTTAGCGGGGCCAGATACGCAGTATTTT.

This clonotype has ten or more counts. This rearrangement joins TRBV5-1 to TRBJ2-5; D is uncertain. From germline, CDR1 is SGHRS and CDR2 YFSETQ. This CDR3 contains 16 residues. V was shortened by 4 bases and J by 5 bases, with 21 bases between the two germline ends. The CDR3 bases are TGCGCCAGCAGCCTGATCGGGCGGCAACCCAAGGAGACCCAGTACTTC. Translated: CASSLIGRQPKETQYF.

This clonotype was seen at least ten times. CDR3: CASSHVTGGVEAFF. CDR3 nucleotides: TGTGCCAGCAGCCATGTTACAGGCGGCGTTGAAGCTTTCTTT. The gene calls are TRBV5-6 and TRBJ1-1, with a tentative D call TRBD1 (5 bases). Trimming cost V 4 bases and J 7 bases, with 17 bases left between them. The CDR3 is made up of 14 amino acids. Germline CDR1 and CDR2: SGHDT and YYEEEE.

This clonotype came up many times. The chain joins TRBV6-2 or TRBV6-3 to TRBJ1-5, with D unclear. V was trimmed by 6 bases and J by 6 bases, leaving 9 bases between them. Germline loops: CDR1 MNHEY, CDR2 SVGEGT. The CDR3 runs to 12 residues. As DNA, the CDR3 is TGTGCCAGCAGCTCTCCGCTTCAGCCCCAGCATTTT. As protein: CASSSPLQPQHF.

On this clonotype: A read error may explain this, as a much larger clone is one base away. In this CDR3 the conserved last residue, phenylalanine or tryptophan, is missing, so a read error is likely. The chain recombines TRBV19 with TRBJ2-7; 8 bases map to TRBD1. Trimming took 3 bases from V and 3 from J; bases not matched to a gene: 7. This CDR3 is built from 15 residues. CDR1 LNHDA and CDR2 SQIVND come from the germline V gene (reference sequence). DNA of the CDR3: TGTGCCAGTAGTATCGGGACAGGAGATAGCTACGAGCAGTACCTC. This translates into CASSIGTGDSYEQYL.

As for this clonotype: This could be a read error, since a much larger clone is one nucleotide away. This chain joins TRBV30 and TRBJ2-7; the D gene is possibly TRBD1 (6 bases). Per the germline V gene, CDR1 is GTSNPN and CDR2 is SVGIG (reference sequence). This CDR3 spans 12 amino acids. Trimming removed 3 bases from V and 2 bases from J, with 8 bases in between. The CDR3 region is CAWRTGPYEQYF. The CDR3 DNA reads TGTGCCTGGAGGACAGGCCCCTACGAGCAGTACTTC. Drawing the rest from reference TRBV30 and TRBJ2-7, the complete variable domain is SQTIHQWPATLVQPVGSPLSLECTVEGTSNPNLYWYRQAAGRGLQLLFYSVGIGQISSEVPQNLSASRPQDRQFILSSKKLLLSDSGFYLCAWRTGPYEQYFGPGTRLTVT.

This clonotype was observed a few times. The genes are TRBV4-1 and TRBJ2-2; tentative D call: TRBD2 (6 bases). This CDR3 spans 14 amino acids. Trimming took off 5 bases at V and 1 base at J, with 8 bases between the two ends. Germline V gene sequence: CDR1 MGHRA, CDR2 YSYEKL. In DNA form, the CDR3 reads TGCGCCAGCAGCAGGCGGGGGAACACCGGGGAGCTGTTTTTT. It translates to CASSRRGNTGELFF.

This clonotype was recorded many times. The chain joins TRBV7-8 to TRBJ1-1, with D maybe TRBD1 (6 bases). Germline V gene data show CDR1 as SGHVS and CDR2 as FQNEAQ. The V and J ends lost 0 bases and 5 bases respectively, with 13 bases between them. The CDR3 runs 15 residues. CDR3 loop: CASSLALGAETEAFF. The CDR3 nucleotides read TGTGCCAGCAGCTTAGCGCTGGGGGCGGAAACTGAAGCTTTCTTT.

This clonotype appeared many times. The chain employs TRBV27 and TRBJ1-5; D remains ambiguous. Germline V gives CDR1 MNHEY, CDR2 SMNVEV (reference sequence). With 5 bases removed from V and 0 bases from J, the gap between germline ends came to 11 bases. CDR3 size: 15 residues. The CDR3 here is CASSPTWYSNQPQHF. DNA for the CDR3: TGTGCCAGCAGTCCAACATGGTATAGCAATCAGCCCCAGCATTTT.

This clonotype was counted ten times or more. V gene TRBV7-6 combines with J gene TRBJ1-1, with a possible D match to TRBD1 (5 bases). Trimming cost V 4 bases and J 7 bases, with 10 bases left between them. Germline V CDR1 and CDR2: SGHVS, FNYEAQ. CDR3 length: 12 amino acids. The CDR3 DNA sequence: TGTGCCAGCAGCTCCCGGGACGGTGAAGCTTTCTTT. Residues: CASSSRDGEAFF.

This clonotype has a count of ten or more. The rearrangement uses TRBV6-5 and TRBJ2-3, with 9 bases matching TRBD2. Germline assignment: CDR1 MNHEY and CDR2 SVGAGI. The CDR3 has 15 residues. The junction had 7 bases not matched to a gene; V was cut back by 5 bases and J by 4 bases. The CDR3 loop is CASSLAGRDADTQYF. In DNA form, the CDR3 reads TGTGCCAGCAGTCTAGCGGGACGGGACGCAGATACGCAGTATTTT.

Concerning this clonotype: This likely comes from a read error, as the CDR3 has no conserved phenylalanine or tryptophan at its end. The CDR3 nucleotides read TGTGCCAGCAGCTCCCTGACAGACCTATTTCGGAATGAGCAGTTCTAC. Its protein is CASSSLTDLFRNEQFY. This rearrangement joins TRBV11-2 to TRBJ2-1; D possibly corresponds to TRBD1 (5 bases). Trimming stripped 4 bases from V and 7 bases from J, with 20 bases between. Per the germline V gene, CDR1 is SGHAT and CDR2 is FQNNGV. The CDR3 consists of 16 residues.

There are a few counts of this clonotype. A much larger clone is a single base away; this may be a read error. The chain employs TRBV13 and TRBJ2-3; 7 positions match TRBD2. This CDR3 spans 15 amino acids. Germline V lookup: CDR1 PRHDT, CDR2 FYEKMQ (reference sequence). CDR3 sequence (DNA): TGTACCAGCAGCTTTTCTGCGGGAGAGACAGATACGCAGTATTTT. Its protein is CTSSFSAGETDTQYF.